This paragraph reports one T cell receptor (beta chain). This clonotype was seen only a few times. What antigen it recognizes has not been identified. No base quality values were provided; no much bigger clone lies one nucleotide off. The data were obtained in a study of identical twins (TCRdb year 2016). Regarding the complete study: To test whether fetal clonotypes persist, the study used deep sequencing on TCR alpha and beta repertoires from monozygotic twins, unrelated adults of various ages, and cord blood. To rule out contamination, the twin experiments were replicated at different times with different library preparation protocols. Beyond this particular receptor, the publication reports: Abundant cord blood beta clonotypes had fewer insertions, young adult naive repertoires showed a similar but weaker trend, and memory repertoires showed no such trend. A weaker excess of twin sharing was found in beta out-of-frame sequences because the signal-to-noise ratio was lowered by fewer shared sequences. Because the same donors could not be followed over many years, the conclusions depended on cross-sectional statistical analysis. In monozygotic twins, recombination models systematically underestimated out-of-frame TCR alpha sharing, but the models matched the sharing seen between unrelated individuals. Out-of-frame TCR alpha sequences shared between twins showed an excess of low generation-probability sequences compared with coincidental sharing between unrelated individuals. Invariant T cells such as MAIT and iNKT could partly confound zero-insertion analyses, though diverse VJ usage argued against this for most clonotypes.

The CDR1 and CDR2 encoded by the germline V gene (reference sequence) are MNHEY and SMNVEV. Trimming removed 7 bases from V and 0 bases from J, leaving 13 bases between the germline ends. The CDR3 contains 14 residues, cysteine and phenylalanine counted. The DNA shown is the 42-base CDR3, in frame from base 1. Libraries were built with 5' RACE. Instrument on record: Illumina HiSeq 2000. Template switching added a universal primer binding site, and the final cDNA carried a unique molecular identifier that allowed TCR cDNA molecules to be counted accurately. Specific primers in the conserved constant-segment region were used to synthesize first-strand cDNA for TCR alpha and beta chains. Each cDNA library was double barcoded, with a SMART-Mk sample barcode plus Illumina barcodes, to control for contamination. TruSeq adapter sequences, together with Illumina sample barcodes, were added in two successive PCR steps. The Illumina HiSeq platform was used with custom primers to sequence TCR alpha and beta cDNA libraries. For the original study's pipeline: MiGEC was used to process raw reads and extract unique molecular identifiers, and MiXCR was used to find CDR3 positions. For each individual, recombination models were inferred using an EM algorithm with the repgenHMM and IGoR tools. The analysis of shared clonotypes was done with the tcR package in R, with sharing normalized by the product of cloneset sizes. Out-of-frame nonproductive sequences were analyzed to study raw recombination free of thymic and clonal selection effects. TCRdb ran its own pipeline on the public reads, namely fastp trimming at Q25 and MiXCR clone calling, and kept in-frame beta chains. Rows matching on CDR3 protein sequence are summarized as one entry with the most common DNA and genes. These V and J calls rely on TCRdb rather than the paper's analysis. The sample includes around 1.7 million distinct CDR3 sequences, with roughly a third observed a single time. About 0.3% of the sample is taken by the ten largest.

Only healthy Caucasian donors were included. This chain joins TRBV27 to TRBJ2-7; there is no confident call for the D gene. The sample consisted of cord blood. This clonotype originated in a newborn girl in good health. The nucleotide sequence is TGTGCCAGCACTTCCGCAGGCAGCTCCTACGAGCAGTACTTC. Translated, this gives CASTSAGSSYEQYF.